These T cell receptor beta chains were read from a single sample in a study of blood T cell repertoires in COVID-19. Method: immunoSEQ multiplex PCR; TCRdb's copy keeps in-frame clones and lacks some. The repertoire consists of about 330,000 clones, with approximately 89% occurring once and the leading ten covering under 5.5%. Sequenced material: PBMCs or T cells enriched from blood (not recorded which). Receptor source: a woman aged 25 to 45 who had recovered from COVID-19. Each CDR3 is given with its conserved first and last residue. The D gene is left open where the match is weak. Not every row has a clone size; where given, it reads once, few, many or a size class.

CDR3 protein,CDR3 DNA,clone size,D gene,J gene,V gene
CAISESALSGQNQPQHF,TGTGCCATCAGTGAGTCGGCTTTATCGGGACAAAATCAGCCCCAGCATTTT,.,.,TRBJ1-5,TRBV10-3
CASSVYSQGNTEAFF,TGTGCCAGCAGCGTCTACTCACAGGGGAACACTGAAGCTTTCTTT,.,.,TRBJ1-1,TRBV9
CASSFQVSYEQYF,TGTGCCAGCAGCTTCCAGGTCTCCTACGAGCAGTACTTC,.,.,TRBJ2-7,TRBV5-6
CASSPGAGGFDTQYF,TGTGCCAGCAGCCCCGGGGCAGGGGGGTTTGATACGCAGTATTTT,.,.,TRBJ2-3,TRBV9
CASSLTGTRREQYF,TGTGCCAGCAGCTTAACCGGGACTAGGAGGGAGCAGTACTTC,.,TRBD2,TRBJ2-7,TRBV5-4
CASSLDRGGEQYF,TGTGCCAGCAGCCTGGACAGGGGGGGAGAGCAGTACTTC,.,TRBD1,TRBJ2-7,TRBV6-5
CASSPFAGDNYGYTF,TGTGCCAGCAGTCCTTTCGCGGGGGATAACTATGGCTACACCTTC,.,.,TRBJ1-2,TRBV14
CASSLRDRDREAFF,TGCGCCAGCAGCCTCCGGGACAGGGATCGAGAAGCTTTCTTT,.,TRBD1,TRBJ1-1,TRBV4-3
CASSAHRGLGGNTIYF,TGTGCCAGCAGCGCCCACAGGGGGCTGGGGGGAAACACCATATATTTT,.,TRBD1,TRBJ1-3,TRBV9
CASSSAGNSYEQYF,TGTGCCAGCAGCTCCGCAGGAAACTCCTACGAGCAGTACTTC,.,.,TRBJ2-7,TRBV9
CAGEGKNYGYTF,TGTGCCGGCGAGGGAAAAAACTATGGCTACACCTTC,.,.,TRBJ1-2,TRBV30
CASSHSLGTGYGYTF,TGTGCCAGCAGTCATAGTCTCGGGACAGGGTATGGCTACACCTTC,.,TRBD1,TRBJ1-2,TRBV27
CASSVVGDTDTQYF,TGTGCCAGCAGCGTAGTTGGAGACACAGATACGCAGTATTTT,few,.,TRBJ2-3,TRBV9
CASSPWTAPYEQYF,TGTGCCAGCAGTCCCTGGACAGCGCCCTACGAGCAGTACTTC,.,.,TRBJ2-7,TRBV27
CATSDGSSGSRNEQFF,TGTGCCACCAGTGATGGCTCATCGGGTTCCCGCAATGAGCAGTTCTTC,.,.,TRBJ2-1,TRBV24-1
CASSQESGGYTDTQYF,TGCGCCAGCAGCCAAGAAAGCGGGGGGTACACAGATACGCAGTATTTT,few,TRBD2,TRBJ2-3,TRBV4-1
CASSLGPQGPGVMRPF,TGCGCCAGCAGCTTGGGCCCACAGGGACCTGGGGTGATGCGACCCTTT,.,.,TRBJ1-1,TRBV5-1
CATQLDRALSPLHF,TGTGCCACGCAACTCGACAGGGCGCTGTCACCCCTCCACTTT,.,TRBD1,TRBJ1-6,TRBV15
CASSPTLRTLKYTGELFF,TGTGCCAGCAGTCCCACCTTACGGACTCTCAAGTACACCGGGGAGCTGTTTTTT,many,.,TRBJ2-2,TRBV6-6
CASSKDSSSYEQYF,TGTGCCAGCAGTAAAGACTCAAGCTCCTACGAGCAGTACTTC,.,.,TRBJ2-7,TRBV5-4
CASSQGDRVYGYTF,TGTGCCAGCAGCCAAGGGGACAGGGTATATGGCTACACCTTC,.,TRBD1,TRBJ1-2,TRBV14
CASSEAVVRQFIYGYTF,TGTGCCAGCAGTGAAGCCGTAGTTAGACAGTTTATCTATGGCTACACCTTC,.,.,TRBJ1-2,TRBV2
CASSLRTSGGARETQYF,TGTGCCAGCAGTTTACGGACTAGCGGGGGGGCCCGGGAGACCCAGTACTTC,.,TRBD2,TRBJ2-5,TRBV27
CASIPGLAGSTDTQYF,TGTGCCAGCATTCCGGGACTAGCGGGGAGCACAGATACGCAGTATTTT,.,TRBD2,TRBJ2-3,TRBV2
CASSQGTGVEAFF,TGCGCCAGCAGCCAAGGGACAGGAGTTGAAGCTTTCTTT,.,TRBD1,TRBJ1-1,TRBV4-1
CASSSPGKRHTIYF,TGTGCCAGCTCTTCCCCGGGTAAGCGGCACACCATATATTTT,.,.,TRBJ1-3,TRBV3-1/TRBV3-2
CASRESDLNYGYTF,TGTGCCAGCAGGGAGAGTGACCTAAACTATGGCTACACCTTC,.,.,TRBJ1-2,TRBV6-5
CASGLADRGDGYTF,TGTGCTAGTGGTTTGGCAGACAGGGGAGATGGCTACACCTTC,.,TRBD1,TRBJ1-2,TRBV12-5
CASRDRDSSVHGYTF,TGTGCCAGCAGGGATAGGGACTCCTCGGTCCATGGCTACACCTTC,few,.,TRBJ1-2,TRBV6-5
CATSRATGPGGYTF,TGTGCCACCAGCAGAGCAACAGGGCCGGGGGGCTACACCTTC,.,.,TRBJ1-2,TRBV15
CASSLGRTGVNTEAFF,TGTGCCAGCAGCTTAGGCCGGACAGGGGTGAACACTGAAGCTTTCTTT,.,TRBD1,TRBJ1-1,TRBV7-6
CASSLDYVPGRTYEQYF,TGTGCCAGCAGCTTAGATTACGTCCCCGGGAGGACCTACGAGCAGTACTTC,.,TRBD2,TRBJ2-7,TRBV11-3
CASSEYRGASTDTQYF,TGCGCCAGCAGTGAATACCGCGGGGCTAGCACAGATACGCAGTATTTT,few,.,TRBJ2-3,TRBV10-2
CASSSPGLKETQYF,TGTGCCAGCAGCTCCCCGGGTCTCAAAGAGACCCAGTACTTC,few,.,TRBJ2-5,TRBV5-5
CASMGPPEAYEQYF,TGTGCCAGCATGGGGCCGCCTGAAGCCTACGAGCAGTACTTC,.,.,TRBJ2-7,TRBV2
CASTLSGTPVFNEQFF,TGTGCCAGCACCCTCTCCGGGACTCCCGTCTTCAATGAGCAGTTCTTC,.,.,TRBJ2-1,TRBV28
CASSQDTSGAATNEKLFF,TGTGCCAGCAGCCAAGATACGTCAGGGGCAGCAACTAATGAAAAACTGTTTTTT,.,.,TRBJ1-4,TRBV3-1/TRBV3-2